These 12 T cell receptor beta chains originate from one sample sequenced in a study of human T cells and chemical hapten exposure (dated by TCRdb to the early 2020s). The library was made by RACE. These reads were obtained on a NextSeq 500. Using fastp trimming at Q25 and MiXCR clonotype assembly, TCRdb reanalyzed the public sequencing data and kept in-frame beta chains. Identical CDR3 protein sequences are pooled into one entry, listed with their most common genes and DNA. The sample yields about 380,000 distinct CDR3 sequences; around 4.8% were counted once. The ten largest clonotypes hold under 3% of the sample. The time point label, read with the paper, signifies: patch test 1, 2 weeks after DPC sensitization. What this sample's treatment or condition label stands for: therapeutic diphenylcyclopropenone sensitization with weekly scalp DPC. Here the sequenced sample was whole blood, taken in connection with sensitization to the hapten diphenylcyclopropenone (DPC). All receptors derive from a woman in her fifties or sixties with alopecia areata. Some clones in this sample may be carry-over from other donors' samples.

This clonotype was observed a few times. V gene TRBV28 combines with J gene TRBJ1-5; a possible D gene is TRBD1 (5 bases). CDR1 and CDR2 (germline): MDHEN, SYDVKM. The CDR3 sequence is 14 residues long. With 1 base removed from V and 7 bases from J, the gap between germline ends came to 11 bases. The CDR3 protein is CASSLLGEGQPQHF. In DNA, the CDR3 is TGTGCCAGCAGTTTATTGGGGGAAGGCCAGCCCCAGCATTTT.

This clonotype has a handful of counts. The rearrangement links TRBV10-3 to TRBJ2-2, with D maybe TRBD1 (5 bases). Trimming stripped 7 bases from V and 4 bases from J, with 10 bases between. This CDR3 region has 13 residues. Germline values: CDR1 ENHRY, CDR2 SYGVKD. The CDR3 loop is CAITGSGTGELFF. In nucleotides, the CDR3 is TGTGCCATCACAGGGTCGGGCACCGGGGAGCTGTTTTTT.

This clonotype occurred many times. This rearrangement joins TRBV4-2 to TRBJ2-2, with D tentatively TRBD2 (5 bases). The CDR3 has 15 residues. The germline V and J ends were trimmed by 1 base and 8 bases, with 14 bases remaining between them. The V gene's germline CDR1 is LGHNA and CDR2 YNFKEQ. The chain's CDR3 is CASSQADPPGGELFF. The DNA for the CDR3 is TGTGCCAGCAGCCAAGCAGACCCCCCGGGGGGGGAGCTGTTTTTT.

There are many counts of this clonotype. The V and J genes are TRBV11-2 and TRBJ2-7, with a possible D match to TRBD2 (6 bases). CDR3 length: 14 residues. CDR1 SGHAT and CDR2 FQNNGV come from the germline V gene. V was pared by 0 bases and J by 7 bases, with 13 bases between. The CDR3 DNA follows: TGTGCCAGCAGCTTAGACCCCCGGGGGAATGAGCAGTACTTC. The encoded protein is CASSLDPRGNEQYF.

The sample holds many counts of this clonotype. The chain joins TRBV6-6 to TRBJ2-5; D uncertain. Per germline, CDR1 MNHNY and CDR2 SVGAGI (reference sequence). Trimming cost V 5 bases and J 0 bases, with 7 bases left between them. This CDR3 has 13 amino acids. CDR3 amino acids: CASSTKYQETQYF. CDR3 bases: TGTGCCAGCAGTACCAAGTACCAAGAGACCCAGTACTTC.

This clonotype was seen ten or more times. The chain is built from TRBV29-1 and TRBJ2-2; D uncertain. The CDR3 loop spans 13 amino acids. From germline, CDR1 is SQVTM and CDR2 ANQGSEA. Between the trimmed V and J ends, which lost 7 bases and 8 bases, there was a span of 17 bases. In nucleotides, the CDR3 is TGCAGCGGATTAGACTTCGCGGCGGGGGAGCTGTTTTTT. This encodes CSGLDFAAGELFF.

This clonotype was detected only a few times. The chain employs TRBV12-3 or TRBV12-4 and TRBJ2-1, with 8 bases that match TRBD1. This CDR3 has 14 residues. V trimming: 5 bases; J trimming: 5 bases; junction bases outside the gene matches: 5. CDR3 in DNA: TGTGCCAGCAGTCCGTACAGGGGGGACAATGAGCAGTTCTTC. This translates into CASSPYRGDNEQFF.

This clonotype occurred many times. CDR3 sequence (DNA): TGCAGTGCTAGATCGGTGGGAAGCTACGAGCAGTACTTC. As protein: CSARSVGSYEQYF. This rearrangement joins TRBV20-1 to TRBJ2-7, with D unclear. The CDR3 has 13 residues. Germline V gene sequence: CDR1 DFQATT, CDR2 SNEGSKA (reference sequence). V was shortened by 2 bases and J by 3 bases, with 11 bases between the two germline ends.

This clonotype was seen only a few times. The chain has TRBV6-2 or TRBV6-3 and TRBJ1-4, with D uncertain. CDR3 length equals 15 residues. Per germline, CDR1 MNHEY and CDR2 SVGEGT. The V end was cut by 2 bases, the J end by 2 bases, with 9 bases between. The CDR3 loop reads CASSYRRLTNEKLFF. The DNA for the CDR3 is TGTGCCAGCAGTTACAGGCGCCTGACTAATGAAAAACTGTTTTTT.

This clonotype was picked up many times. Here the CDR3 DNA reads TGCGCCAGCAGCTTGCATCCAGGGGACGAGCAGTACTTC. It yields the protein CASSLHPGDEQYF. This sequence joins TRBV5-1 and TRBJ2-7; TRBD1 is a possible D gene (6 bases). This CDR3 contains 13 residues. Germline V lookup: CDR1 SGHRS, CDR2 YFSETQ. Trimming stripped 1 base from V and 5 bases from J, with 10 bases between.

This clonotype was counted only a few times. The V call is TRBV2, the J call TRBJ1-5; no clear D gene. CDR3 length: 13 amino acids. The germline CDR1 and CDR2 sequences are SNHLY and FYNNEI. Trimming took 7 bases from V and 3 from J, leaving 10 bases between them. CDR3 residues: CASKEGLNQPQHF. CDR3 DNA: TGTGCCAGCAAAGAAGGGCTCAATCAGCCCCAGCATTTT.

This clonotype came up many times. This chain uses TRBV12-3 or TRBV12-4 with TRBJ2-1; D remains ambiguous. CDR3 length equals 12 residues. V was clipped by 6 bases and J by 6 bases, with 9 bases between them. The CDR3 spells CASSPARNEQFF. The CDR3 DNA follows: TGTGCCAGCAGCCCCGCCCGCAATGAGCAGTTCTTC.